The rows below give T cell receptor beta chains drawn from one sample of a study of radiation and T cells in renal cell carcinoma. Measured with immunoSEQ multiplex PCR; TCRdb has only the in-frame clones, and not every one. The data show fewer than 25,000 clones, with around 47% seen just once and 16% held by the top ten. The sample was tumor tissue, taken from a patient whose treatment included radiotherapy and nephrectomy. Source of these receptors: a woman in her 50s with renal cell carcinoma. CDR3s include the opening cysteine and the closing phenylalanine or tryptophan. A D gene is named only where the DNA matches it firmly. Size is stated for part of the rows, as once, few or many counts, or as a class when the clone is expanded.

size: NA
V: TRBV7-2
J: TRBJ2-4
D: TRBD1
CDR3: CASSRDRVTKNIQYF
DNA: TGTGCCAGCAGCCGGGACAGGGTGACCAAAAACATTCAGTACTTC

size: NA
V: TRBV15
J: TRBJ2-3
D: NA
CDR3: CATSRDSRSAQSGVQYF
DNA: TGTGCCACCAGCAGAGATTCTAGAAGCGCACAATCAGGCGTGCAGTATTTT

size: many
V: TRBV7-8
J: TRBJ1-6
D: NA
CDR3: CASSLRGRSPLHF
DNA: TGTGCCAGCAGCTTACGGGGTCGTTCACCCCTCCACTTT

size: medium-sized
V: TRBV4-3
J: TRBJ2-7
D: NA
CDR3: CASSQGIESSYEQYF
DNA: TGCGCCAGCAGCCAGGGGATTGAGTCCTCCTACGAGCAGTACTTC

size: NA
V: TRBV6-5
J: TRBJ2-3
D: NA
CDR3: CASRAGGLGDTQYF
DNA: TGTGCCAGCAGGGCCGGGGGTTTAGGAGATACGCAGTATTTT

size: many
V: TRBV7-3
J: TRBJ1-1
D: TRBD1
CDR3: CASSQGAETEAFF
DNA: TGTGCCAGCAGCCAGGGGGCGGAAACTGAAGCTTTCTTT

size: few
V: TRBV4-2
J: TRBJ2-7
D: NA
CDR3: CASSQDDRSSREQYF
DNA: TGTGCCAGCAGCCAAGATGATAGGTCTTCGAGGGAGCAGTACTTC

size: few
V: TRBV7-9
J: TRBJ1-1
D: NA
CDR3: CASSYRATEAFF
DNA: TGTGCCAGCAGCTACCGGGCCACTGAAGCTTTCTTT

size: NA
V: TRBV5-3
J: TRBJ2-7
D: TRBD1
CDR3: CASSLTGTGSYEQYF
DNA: TGTGCCAGCAGCTTAACCGGGACAGGATCCTACGAGCAGTACTTC

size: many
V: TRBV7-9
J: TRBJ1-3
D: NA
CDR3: CASSLGLHGQGISGNTIYF
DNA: TGTGCCAGCAGCTTGGGTCTTCACGGGCAGGGTATCTCTGGAAACACCATATATTTT

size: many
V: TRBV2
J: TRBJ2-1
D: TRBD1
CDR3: CASSAPGQGGPNEQFF
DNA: TGTGCCAGCAGTGCCCCGGGACAGGGTGGCCCTAATGAGCAGTTCTTC

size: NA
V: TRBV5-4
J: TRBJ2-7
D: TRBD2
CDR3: CASSLSRGGDSAYEQYF
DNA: TGTGCCAGCAGCTTGTCGCGGGGGGGAGACAGCGCCTACGAGCAGTACTTC

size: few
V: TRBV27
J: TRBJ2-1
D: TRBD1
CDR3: CASSWTGDEQFF
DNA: TGTGCCAGCAGTTGGACAGGGGATGAGCAGTTCTTC

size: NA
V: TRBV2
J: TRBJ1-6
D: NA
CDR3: CASQKTGGEVASPLHF
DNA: TGTGCCAGCCAAAAGACGGGCGGGGAAGTTGCTTCACCCCTCCACTTT

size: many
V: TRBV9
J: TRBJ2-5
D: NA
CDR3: CASSVAGEVETQYF
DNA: TGTGCCAGCAGCGTAGCAGGGGAGGTAGAGACCCAGTACTTC

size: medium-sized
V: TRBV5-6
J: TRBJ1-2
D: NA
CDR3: CASSLVPPGPIYGYTF
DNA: TGTGCCAGCAGCTTGGTCCCGCCAGGGCCAATCTATGGCTACACCTTC

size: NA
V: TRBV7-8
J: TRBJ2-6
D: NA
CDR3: CASSLVGLLSGANVLTF
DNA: TGTGCCAGCAGCTTAGTGGGGTTGCTCTCTGGGGCCAACGTCCTGACTTTC

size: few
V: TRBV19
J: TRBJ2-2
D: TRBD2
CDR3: CASRLLAGNTGELFF
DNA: TGTGCCAGCCGCCTGCTAGCGGGGAACACCGGGGAGCTGTTTTTT

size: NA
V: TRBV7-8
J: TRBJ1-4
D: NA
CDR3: CASSSLEGGKLFF
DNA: TGTGCCAGCAGCTCCCTTGAGGGGGGAAAACTGTTTTTT

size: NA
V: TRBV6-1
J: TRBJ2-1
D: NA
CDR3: CASTRSSYNEQFF
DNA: TGTGCCAGCACCCGATCCTCCTACAATGAGCAGTTCTTC

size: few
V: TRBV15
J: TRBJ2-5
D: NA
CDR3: CATSIGFGGETQYF
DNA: TGTGCCACCAGCATTGGGTTTGGTGGGGAGACCCAGTACTTC

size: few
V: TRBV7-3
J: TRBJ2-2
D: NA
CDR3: CASSLSGELFF
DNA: TGTGCCAGCAGCTTATCTGGGGAGCTGTTTTTT

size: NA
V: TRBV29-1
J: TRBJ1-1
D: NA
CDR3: CSVEDHRARTEAFF
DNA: TGCAGCGTTGAAGATCACAGGGCCCGCACTGAAGCTTTCTTT

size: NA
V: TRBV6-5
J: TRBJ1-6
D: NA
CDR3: CASSRGQYNSPLHF
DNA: TGTGCCAGCAGCCGAGGACAGTATAATTCACCCCTCCACTTT

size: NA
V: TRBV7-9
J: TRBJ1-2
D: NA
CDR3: CASSWDRGYTF
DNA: TGTGCCAGCAGCTGGGACCGTGGCTACACCTTC

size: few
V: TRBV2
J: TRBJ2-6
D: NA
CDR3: CATFIVVSGSGANVLTF
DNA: TGTGCCACCTTTATTGTTGTCTCGGGCTCCGGGGCCAACGTCCTGACTTTC

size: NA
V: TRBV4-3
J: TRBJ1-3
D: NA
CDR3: CASSQDRAGISPGNTIYF
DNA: TGCGCCAGCAGCCAAGATCGCGCGGGAATCTCTCCTGGAAACACCATATATTTT

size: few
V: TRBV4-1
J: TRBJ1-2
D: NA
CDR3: CASSQGLLANYGYTF
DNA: TGCGCCAGCAGCCAAGGTCTGCTAGCTAACTATGGCTACACCTTC

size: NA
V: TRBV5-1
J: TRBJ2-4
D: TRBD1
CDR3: CASSYGTGKNIQYF
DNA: TGCGCCAGCAGCTACGGGACAGGCAAAAACATTCAGTACTTC

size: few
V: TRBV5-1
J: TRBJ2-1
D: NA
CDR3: CASSLRYLTGEQFF
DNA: TGCGCCAGCAGCTTGCGCTACCTCACGGGTGAGCAGTTCTTC

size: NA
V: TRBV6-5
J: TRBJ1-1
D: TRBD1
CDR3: CASGTGAALEAFF
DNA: TGTGCCAGCGGGACAGGGGCCGCCCTAGAAGCTTTCTTT

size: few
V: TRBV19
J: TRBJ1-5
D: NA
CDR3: CASSIARDSNQPQHF
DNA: TGTGCCAGTAGTATAGCCAGGGATAGCAATCAGCCCCAGCATTTT

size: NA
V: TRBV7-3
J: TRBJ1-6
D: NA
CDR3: CASSFLGNNSPLHF
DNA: TGTGCCAGCAGCTTTCTAGGGAACAATTCACCCCTCCACTTT

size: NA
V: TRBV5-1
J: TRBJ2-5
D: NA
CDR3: CASSPRGDIQETQYF
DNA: TGCGCCAGCAGCCCTCGCGGGGACATACAAGAGACCCAGTACTTC

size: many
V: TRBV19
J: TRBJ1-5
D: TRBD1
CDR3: CASSQGADQPQHF
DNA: TGTGCCAGTAGTCAGGGGGCTGATCAGCCCCAGCATTTT

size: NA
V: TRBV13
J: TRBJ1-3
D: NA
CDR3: CASSQRAGGNTIYF
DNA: TGTGCCAGCAGTCAAAGGGCAGGGGGAAACACCATATATTTT

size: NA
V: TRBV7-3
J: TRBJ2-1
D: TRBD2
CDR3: CASSSPSGGLVGEQFF
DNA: TGTGCCAGCAGCTCACCTAGCGGGGGGCTAGTAGGTGAGCAGTTCTTC

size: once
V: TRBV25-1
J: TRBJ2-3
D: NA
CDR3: CASSEPPGQDSTDTQYF
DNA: TGTGCCAGCAGTGAACCTCCGGGGCAGGACAGCACAGATACGCAGTATTTT

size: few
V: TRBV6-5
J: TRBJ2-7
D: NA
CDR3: CASSGRERGEQYF
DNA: TGTGCCAGCAGTGGGCGGGAACGGGGCGAGCAGTACTTC